The source of this T cell receptor beta chain is a study of cytomegalovirus exposure and HLA in healthy donors (dated by TCRdb to about 2017). A note on the overall study: An earlier analysis of about 560 of the donors reported 276 Gb of sequence data and roughly 120 million unique TCR beta sequences obtained from around 170 million T cells. Every repertoire in the discovery cohort had been generated on one and the same sequencing platform. Roughly 300 gigabases of sequencing data and around 80 million unique TCR sequences made up an early release that covered about 640 HLA-typed donors. Both class I and class II loci were covered by HLA typing, at four-digit resolution. High-throughput TCR immunosequencing, statistical association of individual TCRs with disease status, and machine learning were combined to predict cytomegalovirus infection status. In the later analysis, no new phenotypic data were used to find candidate immune exposures; instead, reliance was placed on TCR beta sequences and their occurrence across donors. To decide whether each TCR beta V gene segment behaved as functional or pseudogenic, an earlier analysis of over 500 of the donors relied on high-throughput TCR beta sequencing. Among around 400 genotyped donors of the cohort, an average of approximately 240,000 unique TCR beta nucleotide sequences were sequenced per donor, around 20% of them non-productive. The number of donors typed differed by locus, with 629-630 for A, B, C, DRB1 and DQB1, roughly 520 for DQA1, 600 to 610 for DPA1, and 472 for DPB1. In a later analysis, previously published TCR beta repertoires from hundreds of donors were re-analyzed and high-resolution HLA genotyping was added so that TCR occurrence patterns could be studied. The study profiled the T cell repertoires of 666 subjects by immunosequencing and related them to cytomegalovirus serostatus. The study aimed to test whether signatures of past pathogen exposure could be identified by cataloging public T cell receptors. Five DR-DQ haplotypes were handled as single units for association and clustering, since linkage in the cohort was strong. A later genetic analysis used genome-wide SNP genotypes for about three fifths of the 666 donors, treating that subset as a discovery cohort. In addition to the first cohort of 666 subjects, a separate validation cohort of 100 to 150 different subjects was used. Donor age, sex, ethnicity and CMV serostatus were collected together with the repertoire data. The genetic ancestry cluster associated with self-reported Caucasian donors included roughly 84% of the 300 to 400 genotyped donors. Summary of the overall study and its limitations: In a later genetic analysis, a missense DCLRE1C variant was associated with V-gene and J-gene trimming of TCR beta chains, and the association was replicated in an independent cohort. According to a later genetic analysis, donors in an Asian-associated ancestry cluster had fewer N-insertions in productive TCRs than the approximately 690-donor mean. A cluster of highly shared sequence variants was judged likely to be a technical artifact of the sequencing pipeline. In a later analysis, HLA-associated TCR beta chains were found to be more clonally expanded and to have lower generation probabilities than equally common non-associated chains. Sequencing depth was assumed to be roughly uniform across donors in the presence/absence analyses, though that assumption may not hold. A further reported finding was that TCR beta sequences accurately predicted the HLA-A and HLA-B alleles for most subjects in the first cohort. The 87-base-pair reads could not distinguish some IMGT-functional V segments, including TRBV6-2 and TRBV6-3, so those segments were excluded. A later analysis reported that several top co-occurrence clusters appeared linked to parvovirus B19, influenza, CMV and Epstein-Barr virus. Approximately 18 rarely observed V segments, including chromosome 9 orphons, were excluded from the earlier analysis of a few hundred of the donors because counts were too low. Across donors, most TCR sequences were observed very rarely, whereas some public TCRs were present in many individuals. The classifier was reported to diagnose cytomegalovirus status with high specificity and sensitivity in both the original and validation cohorts. In a later analysis, TCR association rates were found to vary across HLA loci, with the most associated TCRs seen for DRB1 alleles and the fewest for HLA-C alleles. When HLA alleles, especially DR and DQ, strongly co-occurred, attributing TCR associations to individual alleles was difficult. A total of 150 or so TCR beta chains were listed by the study as associated with cytomegalovirus. The cohort was sequenced for TCR beta chains only, and without alpha or paired-chain data the features that could be detected were limited. In a later analysis, most CMV-associated TCR beta chains were found to appear HLA-restricted, with HLA associations seemingly driven largely by CMV exposure. HLA typing was unavailable for some donors at each locus, so association tests used only the typed subset. Linkage disequilibrium might explain the correlated functional status among segregating V segments, but an unknown experimental factor could not be ruled out. A few of the identified cytomegalovirus-associated TCR beta chains were confirmed in vitro to be specific for cytomegalovirus antigens. An earlier analysis of approximately 540 of the donors showed that most TCR beta V segments appeared in productive rearrangements either about 87% or about 30% of the time, which broadly matched IMGT annotations. Specific HLA alleles were associated with around 18,000 TCR beta sequences at a false discovery rate of 0.05 in a later analysis. The authors suggested that the approach could potentially be generalized to other disease states and immunological phenotypes. CMV serostatus was the only immune exposure information available for the cohort.

The library was built by means of the immunoSEQ multiplex PCR assay. The multiplex PCR relied on a mix of 60 forward primers for TCR Vbeta segments and 13 reverse primers for TCR Jbeta segments. Amplification of the CDR3 region of rearranged TCR beta genes was performed with a multiplex PCR assay on genomic DNA. The amplified TCR beta libraries were sequenced on the Illumina HiSeq System as 87-base-pair reads. Regarding the original processing steps: In a later analysis, about 80 million unique TCR beta chains were counted across the 500 to 850 repertoires, and roughly 9.9 million of these chains were shared by at least two donors. A nearest-neighbor algorithm error-corrected the raw reads and collapsed the reads into unique sequences, merging closely related sequences to remove PCR and sequencing errors. To assign V, D and J gene segments, CDR3 sequences were aligned to IMGT reference sequences. Each retained sequence needed at least a six-nucleotide match to both a V gene segment and a J gene segment. A rearrangement counted as productive if the CDR3 had no stop codons and remained in frame with V and J, and every other rearrangement counted as non-productive. Following IMGT convention, CDR3 was defined as the stretch from the second conserved V-encoded cysteine up to the conserved J-encoded phenylalanine. In an earlier analysis of 587 of the donors, sequences lacking an unambiguous match to a single V gene segment were excluded. An earlier analysis of about 590 of the donors classified V segments as functional when productive rearrangements were above 56.7% and as segregating when the standard deviation between donors was above 5%. A statistical classification framework was built to diagnose cytomegalovirus status from the catalog of TCR beta chain sequences. V and J gene assignment, in a later analysis, came from comparing TCR nucleotide sequences with IMGT/GENE-DB human TR gene sequences. In a later analysis, CDR3 sequences and most-parsimonious VDJ recombination scenarios were assigned using the TCRdist pipeline. In a later analysis, every TCR beta chain was defined by the combination of its CDR3 amino acid sequence and its V-gene family, and reads without a unique V-gene family were dropped. As a way to deal with suspected cross-contamination and a sequencing artifact, a later analysis dropped roughly 620 nucleotide sequences that were highly shared and had low generation probability. For each public chain, a later analysis derived a clonal expansion index from normalized ranks of inferred template counts within each repertoire. Generation probabilities in a later analysis came from a VDJ recombination model fitted to out-of-frame rearrangements, and those results were checked against IGoR. In a later analysis, hypergeometric tests were used to score TCR-TCR, TCR-HLA and TCR-CMV co-occurrence, with a repertoire-size bias correction applied to TCR pairs. A later analysis estimated false discovery rates by permuting HLA or CMV assignments 20 times. In a later analysis, co-occurring TCRs were grouped using DBSCAN, and TCRdist sequence similarity was added for clustering within HLA-allele-positive subsets. Repertoires with fewer than 30,000 or more than 120,000 public chains, plus five repertoires with anomalous nucleotide sharing, were excluded from co-occurrence clustering. The source is immuneACCESS, and TCRdb retained only in-frame sequences with V and J called. Part of the clones is not carried over; for the studies checked, unresolved V genes explain less than half of this, and the remainder is unexplained. V, J and clone size reflect that table, while D and trimming were determined from the DNA. The table for this sample records fewer than 150,000 clones. The ten largest clonotypes hold 2% of the sample.

In total, 600 or so healthy bone marrow donors made up the cohort. At the time of sampling, every cohort member was nominally healthy, though immune exposures that went unrecorded were likely present. The donor tested CMV seronegative, placing the donor among the 350 or so seronegative members of the cohort. Every donor gave a peripheral blood sample, and the peripheral blood mononuclear cells from that sample were used for TCR beta sequencing. Genomic DNA was extracted from the blood cell samples with the Qiagen DNeasy Blood Extraction Kit. V has 3 bases trimmed and J has 10 bases trimmed; junction bases matching no gene number 5. The CDR1 and CDR2 encoded by the germline V gene are SGHTA and FQGNSA. The CDR3 goes from the cysteine to the phenylalanine over 12 residues. The CDR3 DNA has 36 bases and is translated from base 1. With respect to this clone: What antigen it recognizes has not been identified.

This TCR was sampled from a woman aged 60-75 years in good health and CMV-seronegative. The sample comprised PBMCs. The chain is encoded by TRBV7-2 joined to TRBJ1-1, with 7 central nucleotides matching TRBD1. The CDR3 has the sequence CASSFQPGGAFF. In nucleotides, the sequence is TGTGCCAGCAGCTTCCAACCAGGGGGAGCTTTCTTT.